The clone carrying this TCR beta chain was counted ten times or more. Antigen specificity is unknown. Germline lookup yields CDR1 SGHTA and CDR2 FQGNSA. Trimming removed 3 bases at V and 2 bases at J, with 6 bases between. The CDR3 runs to 13 residues. This entry comes from a study of T cells after yellow fever vaccination. Study in general: The SMART-Seq v4 Ultra Low Input method served to prepare the low-cell-number fractions. General study findings and limits: There was a small share of clonotypes that showed up in both the CD4 and CD8 compartments.

Generation of TCR cDNA used 5'RACE template switching (which added a universal primer site and UMIs). Each CDR3 protein is one row after TCRdb ran MiXCR on the 5' RACE reads. The sample yields roughly 160,000 distinct CDR3 sequences, approximately 6.7% seen once. This chain joins TRBV7-2 and TRBJ2-3; D gene ambiguous. Here the sequenced sample was CD4+ T cells sorted from PBMCs, taken less than 6 days after the first yellow fever vaccination. The sequence was obtained from a man between 18 and 29 years old who received the YFV17D yellow fever vaccine. Here the CDR3 reads CASSFRPTDTQYF. As DNA, the CDR3 is TGTGCCAGCAGCTTTCGACCCACAGATACGCAGTATTTT.